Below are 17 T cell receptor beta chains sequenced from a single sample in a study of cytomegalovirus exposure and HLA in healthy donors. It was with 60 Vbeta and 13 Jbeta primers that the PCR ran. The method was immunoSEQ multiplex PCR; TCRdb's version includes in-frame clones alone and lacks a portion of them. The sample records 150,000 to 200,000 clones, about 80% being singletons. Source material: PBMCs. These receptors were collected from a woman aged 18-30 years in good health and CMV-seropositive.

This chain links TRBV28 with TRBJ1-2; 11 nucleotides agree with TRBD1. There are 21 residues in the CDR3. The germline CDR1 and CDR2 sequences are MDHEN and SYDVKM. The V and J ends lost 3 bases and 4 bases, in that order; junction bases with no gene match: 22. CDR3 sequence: CASSFYSPPVGDRGLAYGYTF. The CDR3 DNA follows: TGTGCCAGCAGTTTTTATTCCCCCCCCGTGGGGGACAGGGGGTTGGCCTATGGCTACACCTTC.

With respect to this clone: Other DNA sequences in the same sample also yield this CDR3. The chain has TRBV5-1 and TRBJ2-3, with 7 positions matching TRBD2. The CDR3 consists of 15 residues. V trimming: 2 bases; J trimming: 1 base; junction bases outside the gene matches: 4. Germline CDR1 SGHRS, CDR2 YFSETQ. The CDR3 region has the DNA TGCGCCAGCAGCTTCGTCAGCGGGGGCACAGATACGCAGTATTTT. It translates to CASSFVSGGTDTQYF.

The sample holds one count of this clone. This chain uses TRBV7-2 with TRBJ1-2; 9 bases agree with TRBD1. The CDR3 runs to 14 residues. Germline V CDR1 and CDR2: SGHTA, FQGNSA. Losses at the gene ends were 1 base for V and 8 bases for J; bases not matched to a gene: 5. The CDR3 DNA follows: TGTGCCAGCAGCTTAGTCGGGACAGGGAAAGGCTACACCTTC. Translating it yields CASSLVGTGKGYTF.

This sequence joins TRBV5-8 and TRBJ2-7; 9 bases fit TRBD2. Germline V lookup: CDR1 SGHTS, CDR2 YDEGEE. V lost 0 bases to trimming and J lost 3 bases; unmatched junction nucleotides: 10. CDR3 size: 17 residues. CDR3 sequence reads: CASSLAGSAGGHYEQYV. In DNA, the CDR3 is TGTGCCAGCAGCTTGGCCGGCTCAGCGGGGGGCCACTACGAGCAGTACGTC.

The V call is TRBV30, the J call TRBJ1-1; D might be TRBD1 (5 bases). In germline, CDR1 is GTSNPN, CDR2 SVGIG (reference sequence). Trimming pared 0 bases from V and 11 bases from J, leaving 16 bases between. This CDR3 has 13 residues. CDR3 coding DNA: TGTGCCTGGAGTGTAGGGGTCCCGGGGAGGGCTTTCTTT. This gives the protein CAWSVGVPGRAFF.

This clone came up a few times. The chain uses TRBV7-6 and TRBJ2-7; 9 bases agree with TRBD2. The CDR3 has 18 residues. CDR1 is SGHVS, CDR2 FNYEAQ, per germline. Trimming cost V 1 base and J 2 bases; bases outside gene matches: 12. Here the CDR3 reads CASSLVEGNSGGAYEQYV. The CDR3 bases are TGTGCCAGCAGCTTAGTAGAGGGAAATAGCGGGGGAGCCTACGAGCAGTACGTC.

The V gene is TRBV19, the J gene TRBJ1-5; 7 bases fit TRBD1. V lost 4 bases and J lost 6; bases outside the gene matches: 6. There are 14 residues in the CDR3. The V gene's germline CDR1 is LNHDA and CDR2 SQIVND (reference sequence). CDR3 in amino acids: CASSTDREVQPQHF. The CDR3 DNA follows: TGTGCCAGTAGTACTGACAGGGAGGTTCAGCCCCAGCATTTT. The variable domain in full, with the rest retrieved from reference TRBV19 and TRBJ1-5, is DGGITQSPKYLFRKEGQNVTLSCEQNLNHDAMYWYRQDPGQGLRLIYYSQIVNDFQKGDIAEGYSVSREKKESFPLTVTSAQKNPTAFYLCASSTDREVQPQHFGDGTRLSIL.

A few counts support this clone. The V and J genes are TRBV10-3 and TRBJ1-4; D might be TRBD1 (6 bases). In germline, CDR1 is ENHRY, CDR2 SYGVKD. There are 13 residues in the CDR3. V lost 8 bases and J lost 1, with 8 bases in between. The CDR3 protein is CAISDRTNEKLFF. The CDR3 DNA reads TGTGCCATCTCGGACAGAACTAATGAAAAACTGTTTTTT.

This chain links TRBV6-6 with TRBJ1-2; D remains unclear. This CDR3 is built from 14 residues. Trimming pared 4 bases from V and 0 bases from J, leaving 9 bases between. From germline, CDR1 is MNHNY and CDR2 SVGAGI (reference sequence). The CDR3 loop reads CASSSIHTNYGYTF. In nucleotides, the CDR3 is TGTGCCAGCAGTTCCATTCACACTAACTATGGCTACACCTTC.

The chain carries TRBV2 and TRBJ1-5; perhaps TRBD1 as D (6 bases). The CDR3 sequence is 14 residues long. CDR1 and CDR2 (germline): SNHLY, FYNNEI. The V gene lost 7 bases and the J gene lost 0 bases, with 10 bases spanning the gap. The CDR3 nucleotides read TGTGCCAGCACCCGAGGGGGTAGCAATCAGCCCCAGCATTTT. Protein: CASTRGGSNQPQHF.

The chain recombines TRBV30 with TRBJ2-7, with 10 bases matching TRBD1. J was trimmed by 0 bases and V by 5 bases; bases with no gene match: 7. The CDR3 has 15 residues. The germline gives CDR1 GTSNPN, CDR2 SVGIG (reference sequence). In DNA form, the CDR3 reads TGTGCCTGGGGGGACAGGGGCGAGAGCTCCTACGAGCAGTACTTC. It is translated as CAWGDRGESSYEQYF. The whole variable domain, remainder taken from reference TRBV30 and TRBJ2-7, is SQTIHQWPATLVQPVGSPLSLECTVEGTSNPNLYWYRQAAGRGLQLLFYSVGIGQISSEVPQNLSASRPQDRQFILSSKKLLLSDSGFYLCAWGDRGESSYEQYFGPGTRLTVT.

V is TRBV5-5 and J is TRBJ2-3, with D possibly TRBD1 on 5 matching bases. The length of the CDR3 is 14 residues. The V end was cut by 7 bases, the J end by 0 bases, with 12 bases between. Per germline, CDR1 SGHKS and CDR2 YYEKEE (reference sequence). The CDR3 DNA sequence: TGTGCCAGCGTTGAGTGGGGCAGCACAGATACGCAGTATTTT. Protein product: CASVEWGSTDTQYF.

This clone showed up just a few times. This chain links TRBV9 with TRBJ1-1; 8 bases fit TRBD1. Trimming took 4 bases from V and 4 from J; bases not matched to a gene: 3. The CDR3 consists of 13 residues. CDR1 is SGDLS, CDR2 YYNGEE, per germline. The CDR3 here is CASSYTGGTEAFF. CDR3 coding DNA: TGTGCCAGCAGCTACACAGGGGGCACTGAAGCTTTCTTT.

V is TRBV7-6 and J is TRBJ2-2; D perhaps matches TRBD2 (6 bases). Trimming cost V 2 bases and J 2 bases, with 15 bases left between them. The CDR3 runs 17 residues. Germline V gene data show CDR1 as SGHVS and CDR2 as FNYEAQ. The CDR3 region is CASSLNGGLHNTGELFF. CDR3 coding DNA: TGTGCCAGCAGCTTAAATGGAGGGCTCCACAACACCGGGGAGCTGTTTTTT.

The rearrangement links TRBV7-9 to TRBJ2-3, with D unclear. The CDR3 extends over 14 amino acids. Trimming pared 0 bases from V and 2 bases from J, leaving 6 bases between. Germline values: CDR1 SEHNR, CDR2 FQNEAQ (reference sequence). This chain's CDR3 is CASSLAAPTDTQYF. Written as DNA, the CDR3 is TGTGCCAGCAGCTTAGCAGCGCCCACAGATACGCAGTATTTT.

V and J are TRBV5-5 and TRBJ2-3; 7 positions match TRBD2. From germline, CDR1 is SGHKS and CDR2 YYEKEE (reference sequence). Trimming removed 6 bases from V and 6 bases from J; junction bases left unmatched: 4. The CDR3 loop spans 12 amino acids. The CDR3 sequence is CASTLAVDTQYF. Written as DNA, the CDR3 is TGTGCCAGCACCCTAGCGGTGGATACGCAGTATTTT.

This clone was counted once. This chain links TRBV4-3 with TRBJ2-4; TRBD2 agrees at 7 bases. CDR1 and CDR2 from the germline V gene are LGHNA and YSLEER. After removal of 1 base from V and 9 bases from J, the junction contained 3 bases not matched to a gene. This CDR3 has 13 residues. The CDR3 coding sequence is TGCGCCAGCAGCCAAGCCCCGGGGGGCATTCAGTACTTC. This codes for CASSQAPGGIQYF.